The clone carrying this TCR beta chain was detected a few times. Its specificity is not known. Germline CDR1 and CDR2: DFQATT and SNEGSKA (reference sequence). The CDR3 sequence is 13 residues long. Trimming took 8 bases from V and 1 from J, leaving 14 bases between them. This entry belongs to a study of CD8 T cells in ankylosing spondylitis. Study-level results: Disease-linked clones were found to be CD8+ and relatively rare in peripheral blood. Blood of patients with ankylosing spondylitis appeared to be characterized by a TCR beta motif of eight or nine highly homologous variants.

Libraries of TCR beta came from quantitative 5'-RACE with molecular barcodes. TCRdb re-derived calls from the 5' RACE reads in MiXCR, one entry per CDR3 protein. The table shows almost 400,000 distinct CDR3 sequences, with approximately 20% occurring only once. Sample: blood, either unsorted or a sorted T cell fraction (not recorded which). The TCR was taken from a male donor with ankylosing spondylitis. This rearrangement joins TRBV20-1 to TRBJ1-1; D gene ambiguous. CDR3: CSFSSRRNTEAFF. Written as DNA, the CDR3 is TGCAGTTTCTCGTCGAGGAGGAACACTGAAGCTTTCTTT.